Each of the 21 T cell receptor beta chains below was sequenced from the same sample in a study of blood T cells in healthy people across ages (dated by TCRdb to 2013 to 2016). Library method: 5' RACE. Instrument on record: Illumina HiSeq 2500. A second about 7 to 12 cycle PCR used a sample-barcoded 5' primer and a J-beta primer mix. TCRdb passed the public sequencing reads through fastp at Q25 and MiXCR, retaining productive beta sequences. Rows are unified per CDR3 protein, each entry keeping the most common DNA and genes. This sample has about 670,000 distinct CDR3 sequences in its table, and roughly 41% of those were observed once. In total, the top ten clones hold around 32% of the sample. The specimen was blood. Receptors were obtained from an elderly man in good health.

This clonotype was seen at least ten times. J is TRBJ2-5 and V is TRBV3-1, with D possibly TRBD1 on 6 matching bases. The germline gives CDR1 LGHDT, CDR2 YNNKEL (reference sequence). This CDR3 has 13 amino acids. V lost 1 base and J lost 4, with 7 bases in between. This chain's CDR3 is CASSQGTVETQYF. CDR3 nucleotides: TGTGCCAGCAGCCAAGGGACAGTAGAGACCCAGTACTTC.

This clonotype has more than one count but fewer than ten. This chain joins TRBV20-1 and TRBJ2-1; the D gene is possibly TRBD2 (6 bases). CDR3 length equals 12 residues. Germline CDR1 reads DFQATT; CDR2 reads SNEGSKA (reference sequence). V was cut by 5 bases and J by 9 bases, with 14 bases left in between. CDR3 in amino acids: CSAALPSVEQFF. The CDR3 bases are TGCAGTGCTGCCTTACCTAGCGTTGAGCAGTTCTTC.

CDR3 residues: CASSPSLAGGEGEQYF. The CDR3 DNA reads TGTGCCAGCTCACCATCCCTAGCGGGAGGGGAGGGCGAGCAGTACTTC. The rearrangement joins TRBV18 to TRBJ2-7, with 12 bases that match TRBD2. The germline V gene has CDR1 KGHSH and CDR2 LQKENI. This CDR3 is 16 amino acids long. The trim removed 2 bases at V and 6 bases at J, leaving 8 bases unmatched.

About this clonotype itself: One base away lies a much larger clone, so this may be a sequencing read error. The gene calls are TRBV7-2 and TRBJ2-3, with TRBD2 matching over 8 bases. Germline CDR1 reads SGHTA; CDR2 reads FQGNSA. The CDR3 totals 15 residues. V shed 7 bases, J shed 0 bases, and the junction held 6 bases outside the gene matches. This CDR3 reads CASTDSGTSTDTQYF. The DNA of the CDR3 is TGTGCCAGCACCGATAGCGGGACTAGCACAGATACGCAGTATTTT.

On this clonotype: Germline and junction disagree at one end, which may indicate a read error. The gene calls are TRBV27 and TRBJ1-2; TRBD1 matches 8 bases. Germline-derived CDR1 and CDR2 are MNHEY and SMNVEV (reference sequence). This CDR3 is built from 14 residues. Here the CDR3 reads CASRDQGARYDYTF. The CDR3 DNA sequence: TGTGCCAGCAGAGACCAGGGGGCGCGGTATGACTACACCTTC.

The V gene is TRBV6-1, the J gene TRBJ1-5; D not certain. Germline V gives CDR1 MNHNS, CDR2 SASEGT. This CDR3 has 13 residues. V gave up 6 bases and J gave up 4 bases, with 10 bases separating them. For the CDR3, the DNA is TGTGCCAGCAGGGATTATGGGAATCAGCCCCAGCATTTT. Translated: CASRDYGNQPQHF.

This clonotype appeared a few times. The chain has TRBV29-1 and TRBJ1-1, with 10 nucleotides matching TRBD1. The germline gives CDR1 SQVTM, CDR2 ANQGSEA. V was pared by 7 bases and J by 10 bases, with 9 bases of the junction left unmatched. This CDR3 has 12 amino acids. The CDR3 nucleotides read TGCAGCGGTACCGGGACAGGGGAGGTAGCTTTCTTT. Encoded protein: CSGTGTGEVAFF.

This clonotype occurred a few times. V is TRBV11-1 and J is TRBJ2-7; 7 bases map to TRBD1. The J segment lost 3 bases and the V segment lost 5 bases, leaving 4 bases of the junction unmatched. The CDR3 totals 13 residues. CDR1 and CDR2 (germline): SGHAT, FQDESV (reference sequence). CDR3 nucleotides: TGTGCCAGCAGCCCCAGGGGGATCTACGAGCAGTACTTC. Translation: CASSPRGIYEQYF. Supplemented by reference TRBV11-1 and TRBJ2-7, the full variable domain reads EAEVAQSPRYKITEKSQAVAFWCDPISGHATLYWYRQILGQGPELLVQFQDESVVDDSQLPKDRFSAERLKGVDSTLKIQPAELGDSAMYLCASSPRGIYEQYFGPGTRLTVT.

This rearrangement joins TRBV6-2 or TRBV6-3 to TRBJ1-1; D is perhaps TRBD1 (6 bases). CDR3 length: 17 residues. The V gene's germline CDR1 is MNHEY and CDR2 SVGEGT. V lost 0 bases and J lost 7, with 21 bases in between. The CDR3 DNA follows: TGTGCCAGCAGTTACTCAACGGGGGGCGTCGGGTACGGTGAAGCTTTCTTT. It encodes CASSYSTGGVGYGEAFF.

The V gene is TRBV2, the J gene TRBJ2-7, with D hard to call. Germline CDR1 is SNHLY and CDR2 is FYNNEI. V was cut by 2 bases and J by 7 bases, with 18 bases left in between. The CDR3 length is 15 residues. CDR3 DNA sequence: TGTGCCAGCAGTGAAAGGGCCATTTATTCCTCGGAGCAGTACTTC. Protein: CASSERAIYSSEQYF. Looking up the rest from reference TRBV2 and TRBJ2-7 gives the full variable domain: EPEVTQTPSHQVTQMGQEVILRCVPISNHLYFYWYRQILGQKVEFLVSFYNNEISEKSEIFDDQFSVERPDGSNFTLKIRSTKLEDSAMYFCASSERAIYSSEQYFGPGTRLTVT.

This clonotype has ten or more counts. V is TRBV25-1 and J is TRBJ1-5, with TRBD1 identical over 8 bases. The V gene end was trimmed by 4 bases and the J gene end by 1 base; junction bases not matched to a gene: 6. Germline V CDR1 and CDR2: MGHDK, SYGVNS. The CDR3 covers 16 residues. This CDR3 is CASSARTGLSNQPQHF. The DNA of the CDR3 is TGTGCCAGCAGTGCACGGACAGGGCTAAGCAATCAGCCCCAGCATTTT. The entire variable domain, with the rest obtained from reference TRBV25-1 and TRBJ1-5, is as follows: EADIYQTPRYLVIGTGKKITLECSQTMGHDKMYWYQQDPGMELHLIHYSYGVNSTEKGDLSSESTVSRIRTEHFPLTLESARPSHTSQYLCASSARTGLSNQPQHFGDGTRLSIL.

This clonotype was counted only a few times. The V and J genes are TRBV6-2 or TRBV6-3 and TRBJ2-1; possible D gene TRBD2, 5 bases. Germline V CDR1 and CDR2: MNHEY, SVGEGT. CDR3 length equals 14 residues. V was cut by 7 bases and J by 6 bases, with 16 bases left in between. CDR3 sequence reads: CASIERTAVNEQFF. As DNA, the CDR3 is TGTGCCAGCATTGAACGGACTGCAGTCAATGAGCAGTTCTTC.

In DNA, the CDR3 is TGTGCCAGCAGTGTTGAAGAGGGGAGGATCTCCGAGCAGTACTTC. This encodes CASSVEEGRISEQYF. The rearrangement uses TRBV12-3 or TRBV12-4 and TRBJ2-5; a weak D match, TRBD2 (6 bases). The J call may be wrong; the DNA end is better matched by TRBJ2-7. The CDR3 extends over 15 amino acids.

This sequence joins TRBV25-1 and TRBJ2-6, with 7 bases matching TRBD1. Trimming at V came to 6 bases and at J to 0 bases, leaving 11 bases not matched to a gene. The CDR3 runs 18 residues. The germline CDR1 and CDR2 sequences are MGHDK and SYGVNS. CDR3 protein: CASSFTGVGGSGANVLTF. The CDR3 nucleotides read TGTGCCAGCAGCTTTACAGGGGTAGGAGGCTCTGGGGCCAACGTCCTGACTTTC.

In its sample, this clonotype was seen a few times. This CDR3 reads CASSSFGELFF. CDR3 nucleotide sequence: TGTGCCAGCAGTTCATTTGGGGAGCTGTTTTTT. The V call is TRBV6-2 or TRBV6-3, the J call TRBJ2-2; D is ambiguous. CDR3 size: 11 residues. V lost 4 bases and J lost 8, with 5 bases in between. The germline gives CDR1 MNHEY, CDR2 SVGEGT.

The V gene is TRBV7-2, the J gene TRBJ1-5; TRBD1 might be the D (5 bases). Trimming stripped 0 bases from V and 6 bases from J, with 15 bases between. CDR1 SGHTA and CDR2 FQGNSA come from the germline V gene. CDR3 length: 16 residues. DNA of the CDR3: TGTGCCAGCAGCTTAGCGGGGTTGGGGGGGGTTCAGCCCCAGCATTTT. Its protein is CASSLAGLGGVQPQHF.

This clonotype has just one count. The chain joins TRBV4-2 to TRBJ2-4; TRBD2 matches 8 bases. TRBJ2-7 explains the end of the DNA better; the J call may be wrong. Per the germline V gene, CDR1 is LGHNA and CDR2 is YNFKEQ. This CDR3 has 14 residues. CDR3 nucleotide sequence: TGTGCCAGCAGCCAAGGGGTCGCGGGGGGCGAGCAGTACTTC. Its protein product is CASSQGVAGGEQYF.

V and J are TRBV7-3 and TRBJ1-4, with D unclear. The CDR3 is made up of 12 amino acids. Germline V gene sequence: CDR1 SGHTA, CDR2 FQGTGA. Trimming stripped 1 base from V and 8 bases from J, with 5 bases between. The CDR3 coding sequence is TGTGCCAGCAGCTTAAGCCGGGAAAAACTGTTTTTT. Amino acids: CASSLSREKLFF.

This chain links TRBV7-9 with TRBJ1-5; D unresolved. This CDR3 comprises 15 residues. The germline gives CDR1 SEHNR, CDR2 FQNEAQ (reference sequence). V was cut by 1 base and J by 3 bases, with 10 bases left in between. The CDR3 nucleotides read TGTGCCAGCAGCTTAGGAATGTCCGACAATCAGCCCCAGCATTTT. Translation gives CASSLGMSDNQPQHF.

V is TRBV9 and J is TRBJ2-5; the D is unclear. The ends were cut back, 3 bases at V and 5 bases at J, with 17 bases in the middle. CDR1 and CDR2 from the germline V gene are SGDLS and YYNGEE. This CDR3 spans 15 amino acids. The CDR3 bases are TGTGCCAGCAGCGCCGCGCCGCTTCCGGGTGAGACCCAGTACTTC. It translates to CASSAAPLPGETQYF.

V is TRBV27 and J is TRBJ2-3, with D unclear. CDR1 is MNHEY, CDR2 SMNVEV, per germline (reference sequence). V lost 7 bases and J 0 bases, leaving 14 bases between the germline ends. The CDR3 runs 15 residues. Here the CDR3 DNA reads TGTGCCAGCAATTCCCGAGACCGTAGCACAGATACGCAGTATTTT. This encodes CASNSRDRSTDTQYF.